This T cell receptor (beta chain) is from a study of CD8 T cells in ankylosing spondylitis. MiXCR, applied by TCRdb to the 5' RACE reads, yields one record per CDR3 protein. The sample records around 150,000 distinct CDR3 sequences, roughly 34% being singletons. The CDR3 consists of 17 residues. Germline V CDR1 and CDR2: MNHEY, SVGAGI. The V end lost 0 bases, the J end lost 3 bases, and 17 bases lay between the germline ends. This clonotype was observed a few times. The TCR was taken from a male donor with ankylosing spondylitis. Sequencing was done on a sample of synovial fluid, either unsorted or a sorted T cell fraction (not recorded which). J is TRBJ1-1 and V is TRBV6-5; no clear D. The CDR3 is CASSYSAGGKRDTEAFF. CDR3 bases: TGTGCCAGCAGTTACTCGGCTGGCGGGAAAAGGGACACTGAAGCTTTCTTT.